A single sample is the source of the 9 T cell receptor beta chains below, sequenced in a study of T cell responses to AZD1222 COVID-19 vaccine. Profiled with immunoSEQ multiplex PCR; TCRdb holds only in-frame clones, not every one. The table shows under 140,000 clones, with approximately 90% occurring only once. The specimen comprised peripheral blood, sampled 28 days after the second AZD1222 dose. These receptors were taken from an adult who received the AZD1222 COVID-19 vaccine.

This clone has only one observation. This sequence joins TRBV11-2 and TRBJ1-5, with D unresolved. The CDR3 consists of 13 residues. The ends were cut back, 7 bases at V and 5 bases at J, with 12 bases in the middle. Germline-derived CDR1 and CDR2 are SGHAT and FQNNGV. CDR3 residues: CASTHGIDQPQHF. CDR3 DNA sequence: TGTGCCAGCACTCACGGGATCGATCAGCCCCAGCATTTT.

This chain uses TRBV5-4 with TRBJ1-4, with 12 bases matching TRBD1. The V segment lost 4 bases and the J segment 1 base; nucleotides outside the gene matches: 5. The CDR3 is 17 residues long. Germline V gives CDR1 SGHNT, CDR2 YYREEE (reference sequence). CDR3 sequence reads: CASSPGQGALTNEKLFF. CDR3 in DNA: TGTGCCAGCAGCCCGGGACAGGGGGCTTTAACTAATGAAAAACTGTTTTTT.

The chain couples TRBV9 to TRBJ1-2; 9 positions match TRBD1. The V gene end was trimmed by 3 bases and the J gene end by 8 bases; junction bases not matched to a gene: 11. The CDR3 extends over 15 amino acids. Germline lookup yields CDR1 SGDLS and CDR2 YYNGEE. The CDR3 region is CASSGTPGTGIGYTF. In nucleotides, the CDR3 is TGTGCCAGCAGCGGCACACCCGGGACAGGGATAGGCTACACCTTC.

This chain connects TRBV30 to TRBJ1-6; D call uncertain. V dropped 4 bases and J dropped 8 bases, with 12 bases sitting between them. Germline CDR1 and CDR2: GTSNPN and SVGIG (reference sequence). The CDR3 extends over 13 amino acids. Written as DNA, the CDR3 is TGTGCCTGGAATCGAGGGTTAGATTCACCCCTCCACTTT. This gives the protein CAWNRGLDSPLHF.

This clone was seen only a few times. The V and J genes are TRBV7-9 and TRBJ1-4; no firm D call. Germline V lookup: CDR1 SEHNR, CDR2 FQNEAQ (reference sequence). V was cut by 5 bases and J by 0 bases, with 10 bases left in between. The CDR3 is 15 residues long. The CDR3 DNA reads TGTGCCAGCAGCCCCTCGCCCGCAACTAATGAAAAACTGTTTTTT. As protein: CASSPSPATNEKLFF. Supplemented by reference TRBV7-9 and TRBJ1-4, the full variable domain reads DTGVSQNPRHKITKRGQNVTFRCDPISEHNRLYWYRQTLGQGPEFLTYFQNEAQLEKSRLLSDRFSAERPKGSFSTLEIQRTEQGDSAMYLCASSPSPATNEKLFFGSGTQLSVL.

The chain has TRBV5-5 and TRBJ1-1; D not certain. The CDR3 covers 13 residues. Germline V lookup: CDR1 SGHKS, CDR2 YYEKEE (reference sequence). Between the trimmed V and J ends, which lost 3 bases and 1 base, there was a span of 7 bases. This CDR3 reads CASSSRRNTEAFF. The CDR3, as DNA: TGTGCCAGCAGCTCCCGAAGGAACACTGAAGCTTTCTTT.

The genes are TRBV5-1 and TRBJ1-2; 10 nucleotides align to TRBD1. The germline V gene has CDR1 SGHRS and CDR2 YFSETQ. The V gene end was trimmed by 0 bases and the J gene end by 6 bases; junction bases not matched to a gene: 2. The CDR3 contains 14 residues. The CDR3 region is CASSLGGQGNGYTF. Written as DNA, the CDR3 is TGCGCCAGCAGCTTGGGGGGACAGGGGAATGGCTACACCTTC.

This clone was detected only a few times. Written as DNA, the CDR3 is TGTGCCAGCAGCGGTGGCAGGGGGCCTCAGCCCCAGCATTTT. Amino acids: CASSGGRGPQPQHF. The J gene is TRBJ1-5, the V gene TRBV3-1 (or the pseudogene TRBV3-2), with TRBD1 matching 8 bases. The V gene's germline CDR1 is LGHDT and CDR2 YNNKEL (reference sequence). Losses at the gene ends were 5 bases for V and 6 bases for J; bases not matched to a gene: 6. The CDR3 is 14 residues long.

This rearrangement joins TRBV28 to TRBJ2-1, with TRBD2 identical over 11 bases. CDR3 length equals 16 residues. CDR1 MDHEN and CDR2 SYDVKM come from the germline V gene. The V gene end was trimmed by 6 bases and the J gene end by 5 bases; junction bases not matched to a gene: 9. CDR3 DNA: TGTGCCAGCAGGGAAGTAGCGGGAGGGAAAAACAATGAGCAGTTCTTC. Its translation is CASREVAGGKNNEQFF.